These 27 T cell receptor beta chains came from one sample sequenced in a study of T cell responses to AZD1222 COVID-19 vaccine. Data came from immunoSEQ multiplex PCR; TCRdb stores just in-frame clones and leaves some out. In the table there are 200,000 or so clones, 85% to 95% of which are singletons. Source: peripheral blood, taken on day 0 of MenACWY control vaccination. These receptors came from an adult in good health.

This clone is a singleton in its sample. The chain links TRBV19 to TRBJ1-1; D perhaps matches TRBD1 (5 bases). The CDR3 extends over 12 amino acids. The germline V gene encodes CDR1 LNHDA and CDR2 SQIVND (reference sequence). Trimming took off 5 bases at V and 6 bases at J, with 10 bases between the two ends. The CDR3 loop is CASSRPGPEAFF. CDR3 nucleotides: TGTGCCAGTAGTCGACCGGGACCTGAAGCTTTCTTT.

This chain joins TRBV5-4 and TRBJ1-1, with D possibly matching TRBD1 (5 bases). With 5 bases removed from V and 0 bases from J, the gap between germline ends came to 17 bases. This CDR3 is built from 16 residues. CDR1 is SGHNT, CDR2 YYREEE, per germline (reference sequence). This chain's CDR3 is CASRNEAGPMNTEAFF. The CDR3 DNA follows: TGTGCCAGCAGAAACGAGGCAGGGCCTATGAACACTGAAGCTTTCTTT.

The chain carries TRBV18 and TRBJ1-3, with a possible D match to TRBD1 (5 bases). The germline CDR1 and CDR2 sequences are KGHSH and LQKENI. The CDR3 runs to 15 residues. The germline V and J ends were trimmed by 5 bases and 3 bases, with 14 bases remaining between them. The CDR3 reads CASSSNTGYGNTIYF. CDR3 nucleotide sequence: TGTGCCAGCTCATCGAACACAGGTTATGGAAACACCATATATTTT.

This clone was picked up one time. V usage is TRBV27 and J usage is TRBJ2-7; possible D gene TRBD1, 5 bases. Trimming left V 6 bases short and J 2 bases short, with 14 bases between. The CDR3 is made up of 14 amino acids. From germline, CDR1 is MNHEY and CDR2 SMNVEV (reference sequence). Here the CDR3 reads CASRAILQAYEQYF. In DNA, the CDR3 is TGTGCCAGCAGAGCAATACTACAGGCCTACGAGCAGTACTTC.

V usage is TRBV2 and J usage is TRBJ2-7; 7 bases match TRBD2. There are 16 residues in the CDR3. Germline V gene data show CDR1 as SNHLY and CDR2 as FYNNEI. Trimming removed 1 base from V and 2 bases from J; junction bases left unmatched: 8. The CDR3 DNA reads as TGTGCCAGCAGTGAAGGTCTGATCGGGAGGACCTACGAGCAGTACTTC. This sequence encodes CASSEGLIGRTYEQYF.

Comments on this clone: The junction differs from germline at one of its ends, possibly a read error. The chain links TRBV19 to TRBJ2-3; the match to TRBD2 covers 8 bases. This CDR3 contains 16 residues. The V gene's germline CDR1 is LNHDA and CDR2 SQIVND (reference sequence). The CDR3 nucleotides read TGTGCCAGTAGTATTTCGGCGGGGGGACTCACAAATACGCAGTATTTT. Its protein product is CASSISAGGLTNTQYF. The whole variable domain, filled in from reference TRBV19 and TRBJ2-3, reads DGGITQSPKYLFRKEGQNVTLSCEQNLNHDAMYWYRQDPGQGLRLIYYSQIVNDFQKGDIAEGYSVSREKKESFPLTVTSAQKNPTAFYLCASSISAGGLTNTQYFGPGTRLTVL.

J is TRBJ2-3 and V is TRBV7-6, with D hard to call. CDR3 length: 14 amino acids. Germline V gives CDR1 SGHVS, CDR2 FNYEAQ. The V end lost 5 bases, the J end lost 4 bases, and 13 bases lay between the germline ends. The CDR3 here is CASSRLNGPDTQYF. The DNA of the CDR3 is TGTGCCAGCAGCCGTCTAAATGGGCCAGATACGCAGTATTTT.

This chain joins TRBV24-1 and TRBJ1-4, with D unclear. CDR3 length: 13 residues. Germline lookup yields CDR1 KGHDR and CDR2 SFDVKD. The V end lost 2 bases, the J end lost 11 bases, and 11 bases lay between the germline ends. This chain's CDR3 is CATSDSGLGKLFF. The CDR3 region has the DNA TGTGCCACCAGTGATTCCGGATTGGGTAAACTGTTTTTT.

The chain combines TRBV5-1 with TRBJ1-4, with 7 bases aligning to TRBD1. The CDR3 is 14 residues long. Germline CDR1 SGHRS, CDR2 YFSETQ. The junction had 4 bases not matched to a gene; V was cut back by 4 bases and J by 4 bases. The CDR3 loop is CASSRDSHNEKLFF. CDR3 in DNA: TGCGCCAGCAGCAGGGACAGCCATAATGAAAAACTGTTTTTT.

The chain carries TRBV3-1 (or the pseudogene TRBV3-2) and TRBJ1-1; D ambiguous. V shed 8 bases and J shed 4 bases, with 14 bases lying between them. The CDR3 loop spans 13 amino acids. Looked up from germline, CDR1 is LGHDT and CDR2 is YNNKEL (reference sequence). CDR3 in DNA: TGTGCCAGCGGAAAGGGAGGGTCCACTGAAGCTTTCTTT. Translation: CASGKGGSTEAFF.

Comments on this clone: In the same sample, other DNA sequences code for this CDR3. The V and J genes are TRBV5-4 and TRBJ2-7, with unresolved D. The CDR3 runs to 12 residues. Per germline, CDR1 SGHNT and CDR2 YYREEE (reference sequence). V was trimmed by 0 bases and J by 3 bases, leaving 4 bases between them. This CDR3 reads CASSLDRYEQYF. The DNA for the CDR3 is TGTGCCAGCAGCTTGGATCGCTACGAGCAGTACTTC.

V is TRBV6-5 and J is TRBJ2-5; 11 bases map to TRBD2. Germline V gene sequence: CDR1 MNHEY, CDR2 SVGAGI. CDR3 length equals 15 residues. After removal of 4 bases from V and 0 bases from J, the junction contained 1 base not matched to a gene. The CDR3 nucleotides are TGTGCCAGCAGTTCTAGCGGGGGGTACCAAGAGACCCAGTACTTC. Protein: CASSSSGGYQETQYF.

This clone came up once. The chain carries TRBV19 and TRBJ1-4, with D tentatively TRBD1 (5 bases). Germline lookup yields CDR1 LNHDA and CDR2 SQIVND (reference sequence). The CDR3 is made up of 9 amino acids. The CDR3 here is CQGKKKLFF. The CDR3, as DNA: TGTCAGGGTAAGAAAAAACTGTTTTTT. Based on the CDR3 plus reference TRBV19 and TRBJ1-4, the full variable domain is DGGITQSPKYLFRKEGQNVTLSCEQNLNHDAMYWYRQDPGQGLRLIYYSQIVNDFQKGDIAEGYSVSREKKESFPLTVTSAQKNPTAFYLCQGKKKLFFGSGTQLSVL.

This chain uses TRBV2 with TRBJ1-5, with TRBD1 as a possible D gene (5 bases). V lost 7 bases, J lost 5 bases, and 12 bases lay in between. The CDR3 is 13 amino acids. Germline V gene sequence: CDR1 SNHLY, CDR2 FYNNEI. The CDR3 sequence: CASNEGRYQPQHF. In DNA, the CDR3 is TGTGCCAGCAACGAGGGGAGGTATCAGCCCCAGCATTTT.

The gene calls are TRBV6-5 and TRBJ1-1; D possibly corresponds to TRBD1 (6 bases). Trimming left V 7 bases short and J 0 bases short, with 15 bases between. This CDR3 has 15 amino acids. CDR1 is MNHEY and CDR2 is SVGAGI in the germline V gene. The CDR3 DNA reads TGTGCCAGCACCCTGGACAGCTACATGAACACTGAAGCTTTCTTT. This codes for CASTLDSYMNTEAFF.

This rearrangement joins TRBV6-2 or TRBV6-3 to TRBJ1-6, with D maybe TRBD1 (5 bases). Trimming pared 0 bases from V and 8 bases from J, leaving 14 bases between. The CDR3 extends over 16 amino acids. The V gene's germline CDR1 is MNHEY and CDR2 SVGEGT. This CDR3 reads CASSYSGRTRDSPLHF. CDR3 in DNA: TGTGCCAGCAGTTACTCGGGCAGGACAAGGGATTCACCCCTCCACTTT.

This chain uses TRBV5-1 with TRBJ1-2; 7 bases line up with TRBD1. The CDR3 is 13 amino acids. Per the germline V gene, CDR1 is SGHRS and CDR2 is YFSETQ. J was trimmed by 5 bases and V by 7 bases; bases with no gene match: 8. For the CDR3, the DNA is TGCGCCAGCGGGCGAGGGGGCAGTTATGGCTACACCTTC. It is translated as CASGRGGSYGYTF.

The chain combines TRBV24-1 with TRBJ2-3; D uncertain. Germline CDR1 KGHDR, CDR2 SFDVKD. Trimming stripped 9 bases from V and 0 bases from J, with 9 bases between. This CDR3 has 13 residues. The CDR3 nucleotides are TGTGCCACCGGGGATCCTAGCACAGATACGCAGTATTTT. This translates into CATGDPSTDTQYF.

The genes are TRBV5-1 and TRBJ1-1; D call uncertain. Trimming shortened V by 2 bases and J by 8 bases, and 16 bases separated the two germline ends. Germline V gene sequence: CDR1 SGHRS, CDR2 YFSETQ. The CDR3 is made up of 14 amino acids. The CDR3 DNA reads TGCGCCAGCAGCTTTAAGGGCCTAGACTCCGAAGCTTTCTTT. This translates into CASSFKGLDSEAFF.

The CDR3 coding sequence is TGTGCCAGCAGCTTAGCGCAAGCCGAGTACGAGCAGTACTTC. This encodes CASSLAQAEYEQYF. V usage is TRBV7-2 and J usage is TRBJ2-7; D uncertain. V was trimmed by 0 bases and J by 4 bases, leaving 10 bases between them. The CDR3 loop spans 14 amino acids. Germline V gene data show CDR1 as SGHTA and CDR2 as FQGNSA.

J is TRBJ1-4 and V is TRBV19, with D possibly being TRBD1 (6 bases). V lost 6 bases and J 8 bases, leaving 13 bases between the germline ends. Per the germline V gene, CDR1 is LNHDA and CDR2 is SQIVND (reference sequence). The CDR3 contains 13 residues. The DNA of the CDR3 is TGTGCCAGTAGCCCGGGACACGGAGAAAAACTGTTTTTT. It encodes CASSPGHGEKLFF.

This chain links TRBV14 with TRBJ1-4, with a weak D call TRBD1 (6 bases). CDR3 length: 13 amino acids. Germline CDR1 SGHDN, CDR2 FVKESK. V was clipped by 4 bases and J by 8 bases, with 11 bases between them. CDR3 nucleotide sequence: TGTGCCAGCAGCCGGGGGGCTGGCGAAAAACTGTTTTTT. The encoded protein is CASSRGAGEKLFF.

The chain combines TRBV2 with TRBJ1-1; D gene ambiguous. Trimming removed 7 bases at V and 1 base at J, with 10 bases between. There are 13 residues in the CDR3. Germline assignment: CDR1 SNHLY and CDR2 FYNNEI. The CDR3 bases are TGTGCCAGCAAATGGGGTGGGAACACTGAAGCTTTCTTT. Its translation is CASKWGGNTEAFF.

The rearrangement links TRBV28 to TRBJ1-2, with a possible D match to TRBD1 (6 bases). The V end was cut by 4 bases, the J end by 7 bases, with 19 bases between. Per germline, CDR1 MDHEN and CDR2 SYDVKM. CDR3 length: 15 amino acids. The CDR3 DNA is TGTGCCAGCAGTTCCCGACGGGACACCTGGAGTGGCTACACCTTC. The encoded protein is CASSSRRDTWSGYTF.

The gene calls are TRBV7-9 and TRBJ2-1; the D is unclear. CDR3 length equals 17 residues. The V end was cut by 1 base, the J end by 0 bases, with 13 bases between. CDR1 and CDR2 from the germline V gene are SEHNR and FQNEAQ (reference sequence). CDR3 coding DNA: TGTGCCAGCAGCTTAGTACAACAGCGCCACTCCTACAATGAGCAGTTCTTC. This codes for CASSLVQQRHSYNEQFF.

V gene TRBV6-6 combines with J gene TRBJ1-1; possible D gene TRBD1, 5 bases. Per the germline V gene, CDR1 is MNHNY and CDR2 is SVGAGI (reference sequence). The CDR3 is 13 amino acids. V lost 7 bases, J lost 3 bases, and 12 bases lay in between. CDR3 sequence (DNA): TGTGCCAGCACCCCCGGGACGTACACTGAAGCTTTCTTT. It specifies CASTPGTYTEAFF.

This chain uses TRBV6-5 with TRBJ2-7, with D possibly being TRBD1 (5 bases). In germline, CDR1 is MNHEY, CDR2 SVGAGI. The CDR3 consists of 14 residues. The V end was cut by 4 bases, the J end by 3 bases, with 13 bases between. This chain's CDR3 is CASSSTLQGYEQYF. The CDR3 DNA follows: TGTGCCAGCAGTTCCACCCTCCAGGGCTACGAGCAGTACTTC.